This T cell receptor (beta chain) was retrieved from a study (dated by TCRdb to the early 2020s). Overall study outcomes, separate from this receptor: According to the authors, more investigation is needed, including longitudinal sampling and evaluation of a control group.

Survey-level sequencing on the immunoSEQ platform was used to profile the TCR beta chain repertoires. On the authors' methods: CDR3 amino acid length spectratypes and V-J pairing frequencies were compared, and repertoire diversity was measured with the inverse Simpson index. Clonotypes specific to SARS-CoV-2, CMV, influenza A and EBV were annotated by matching TCR beta CDR3 sequences against VDJdb. The immuneACCESS repertoire file appears here via TCRdb, limited to in-frame rearrangements. These files lack a portion of the clones; in checked studies, under half of the deficit traces to unresolved V genes, and the cause of the others is not known. Clone size and the V and J calls come from that table; the DNA yielded D and trimming. This sample lists approximately 53,000 clones; about 92% were detected once. In total, the top ten clones hold approximately 12% of the sample. Comment on this clone: Which antigen it targets is not known. Per-base quality was not reported, and no clone a single base away is much larger than it.

CDR1 and CDR2, looked up from the germline V gene, are SQVTM and ANQGSEA. V loses 5 bases, J loses 1 base, and the germline ends lie 20 bases apart. The CDR3 measures 16 amino acids from cysteine to phenylalanine. Only the CDR3 region is kept as DNA, spanning 48 bases read in frame from base 1. PBMCs were isolated from peripheral blood, and genomic DNA from unsorted PBMCs was used for TCR beta sequencing. The chain is made from TRBV29-1 and TRBJ1-2; confidence is insufficient to name the D gene. This TCR was recovered from a man between 35 and 55 years old with rheumatoid arthritis. What was sequenced was PBMCs. At the DNA level, the sequence is TGCAGCGTTTTCGGGCACACACCTGATCGTAACTATGGCTACACCTTC. It encodes CSVFGHTPDRNYGYTF. The full variable domain, completed from the reference TRBV29-1 and TRBJ1-2 proteins outside the CDR3, reads SAVISQKPSRDICQRGTSLTIQCQVDSQVTMMFWYRQQPGQSLTLIATANQGSEATYESGFVIDKFPISRPNLTFSTLTVSNMSPEDSSIYLCSVFGHTPDRNYGYTFGSGTRLTVV.